Listed below are T cell receptor beta chains from one sample, sequenced in a study of cytomegalovirus exposure and HLA in healthy donors. Method: immunoSEQ multiplex PCR; TCRdb's copy keeps in-frame clones and lacks some. This sample carries under 250,000 clones, around 73% of them seen once, and the ten largest clones take around 4%. The source material was PBMCs. The receptors come from a male donor in good health and CMV-seronegative. The CDR3 runs from the conserved cysteine through the conserved F or W. D genes are given only for firm matches. Clone sizes are given selectively: once, few, many, or a class where the clone is expanded.

TGCGCCAGCACGATCTATGCGGGACTGCCCGACGGGGGCTACACCTTC CASTIYAGLPDGGYTF - TRBJ1-2 - 16 TRBV5-1
TGTGCCAGTAGTGCCCTACTAGCGGGTAAAAACATTCAGTACTTC CASSALLAGKNIQYF TRBD2 TRBJ2-4 - 15 TRBV19
TGTGCCAGCAGAGGGACAGGGGCTAAGACCTTC CASRGTGAKTF TRBD1 TRBJ1-2 - 11 TRBV28
TGCAGCGTGAGACACGCGGGGTTGGGAGCTTTCTTT CSVRHAGLGAFF - TRBJ1-1 - 12 TRBV29-1
TGCGCCAGCAGCTTGGTGAGGGGGTCCGCAGATACGCAGTATTTT CASSLVRGSADTQYF - TRBJ2-3 - 15 TRBV5-1
TGTGCCTGGAGTGCGACAGGGGGTACCATATATTTT CAWSATGGTIYF TRBD1 TRBJ1-3 - 12 TRBV30
TGTGCCAGCAGACCAGGGACTAGCGGGCCCCTTAGCACAGATACGCAGTATTTT CASRPGTSGPLSTDTQYF TRBD2 TRBJ2-3 - 18 TRBV9
TGCGCCAGCAGCTTGCTGGAGACCCAGTACTTC CASSLLETQYF - TRBJ2-5 - 11 TRBV5-1
TGTGCCAGCGCGGGACTAGCGGGAGCCTACGAGCAGTACTTC CASAGLAGAYEQYF TRBD2 TRBJ2-7 - 14 TRBV6-1
TGTGCCAGCAGTTTAAAAGGGGTAAGGTACGAGCAGTACTTC CASSLKGVRYEQYF - TRBJ2-7 - 14 TRBV28
TGTGCCAGCATCCTGACTCCTCAAGAGACCCAGTACTTC CASILTPQETQYF - TRBJ2-5 - 13 TRBV6-6
TGTGCCACCAGCAGAGCGAGGCTAGCGAGGATGGAGACCCAGTACTTC CATSRARLARMETQYF - TRBJ2-5 - 16 TRBV15
TGCGCCAGCAGCCAAGCTCTTACCTCTTCACTCTACGAGCAGTACTTC CASSQALTSSLYEQYF - TRBJ2-7 - 16 TRBV4-1
TGTGCCAGCAGCTCAAGACCCCACCTGAGCGGCGGCTACACCTTC CASSSRPHLSGGYTF - TRBJ1-2 few 15 TRBV7-2